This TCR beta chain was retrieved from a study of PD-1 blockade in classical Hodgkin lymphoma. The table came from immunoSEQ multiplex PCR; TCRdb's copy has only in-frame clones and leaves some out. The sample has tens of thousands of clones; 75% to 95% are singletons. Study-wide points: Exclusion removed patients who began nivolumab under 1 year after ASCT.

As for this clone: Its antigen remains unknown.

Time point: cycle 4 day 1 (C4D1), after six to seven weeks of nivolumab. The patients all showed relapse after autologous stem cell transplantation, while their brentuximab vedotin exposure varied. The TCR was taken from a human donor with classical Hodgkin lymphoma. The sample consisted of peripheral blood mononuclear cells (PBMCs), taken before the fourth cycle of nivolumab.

In DNA, the CDR3 is TGTGCCAGCAGTTTAGGGACAGGGAATGAGCAGTTCTTC. The encoded protein is CASSLGTGNEQFF. The rearrangement links TRBV27 to TRBJ2-1, with TRBD1 matching over 9 bases. Losses at the gene ends were 2 bases for V and 7 bases for J; bases not matched to a gene: 0. The V gene's germline CDR1 is MNHEY and CDR2 SMNVEV (reference sequence). This CDR3 has 13 residues.